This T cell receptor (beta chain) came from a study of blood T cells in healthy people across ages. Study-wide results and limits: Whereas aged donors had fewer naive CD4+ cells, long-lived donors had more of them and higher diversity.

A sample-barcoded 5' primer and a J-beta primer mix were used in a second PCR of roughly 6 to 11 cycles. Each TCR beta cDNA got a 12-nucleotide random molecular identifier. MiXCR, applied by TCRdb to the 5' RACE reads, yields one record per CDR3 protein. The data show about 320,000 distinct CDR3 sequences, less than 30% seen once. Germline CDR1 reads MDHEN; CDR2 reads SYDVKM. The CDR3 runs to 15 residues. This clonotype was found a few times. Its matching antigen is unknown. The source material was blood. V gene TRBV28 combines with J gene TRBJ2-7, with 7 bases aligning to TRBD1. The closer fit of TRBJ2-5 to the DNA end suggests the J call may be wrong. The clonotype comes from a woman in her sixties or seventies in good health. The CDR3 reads CASSPQGQDQETQYF. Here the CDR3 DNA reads TGTGCCAGCAGTCCCCAAGGACAGGATCAAGAGACCCAGTACTTC.